In this sample, the clone carrying this TCR beta chain turned up a few times. Its specificity is not known. The sample comes from a study of cytomegalovirus exposure and HLA in healthy donors. Study conclusions and caveats: Cytomegalovirus association was listed for around 180 TCR beta chains. Beyond CMV serostatus, there was no information to go on about immune exposure. A previous analysis found most TCR beta V segments productive roughly 87% or roughly 30% of the time. Later on, a genetic analysis was performed. It linked a missense variant in DCLRE1C with V- and J-gene trimming of TCR beta.

The CDR3 extends over 13 amino acids. From germline, CDR1 is SEHNR and CDR2 FQNEAQ (reference sequence). The V end lost 5 bases, the J end lost 9 bases, and 16 bases lay between the germline ends. PCR primers comprised 60 Vbeta and 13 Jbeta primers. The repertoire was sequenced with immunoSEQ multiplex PCR; TCRdb's copy has only in-frame clones and lacks some. Here the sample spans around 150,000 clones, under 80% being singletons. The sequenced sample was PBMCs. The source is a man between 40 and 49 years old in good health and CMV-seronegative. The chain carries TRBV7-9 and TRBJ1-2, with a possible D match to TRBD1 (5 bases). CDR3 residues: CASSPQTDTSYTF. Written as DNA, the CDR3 is TGTGCCAGCAGCCCCCAGACGGACACAAGCTACACCTTC.